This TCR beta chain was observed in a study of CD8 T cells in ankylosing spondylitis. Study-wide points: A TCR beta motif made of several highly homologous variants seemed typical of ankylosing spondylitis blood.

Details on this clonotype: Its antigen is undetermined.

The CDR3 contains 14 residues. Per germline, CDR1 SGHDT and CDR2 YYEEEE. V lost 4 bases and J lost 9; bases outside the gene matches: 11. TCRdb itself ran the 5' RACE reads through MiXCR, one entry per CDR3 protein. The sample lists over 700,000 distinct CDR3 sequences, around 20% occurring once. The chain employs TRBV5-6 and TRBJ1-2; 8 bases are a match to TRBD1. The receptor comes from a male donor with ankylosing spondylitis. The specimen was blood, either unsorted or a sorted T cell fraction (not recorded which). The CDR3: CASSLGSGGESYTF. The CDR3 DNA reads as TGTGCCAGCAGCCTGGGCTCAGGGGGCGAAAGCTACACCTTC.